The 28 T cell receptor beta chains listed next were all sequenced from one sample in a study of shared clonotypes between healthy human individuals. Sequencing was performed with immunoSEQ multiplex PCR; in TCRdb, only in-frame clones are kept and a portion is missing. The sample carries over a million clones, about three quarters recorded once. The sequenced sample consisted of memory CD4+ T cells sorted from blood. Subset reported: CD45RA-negative fraction. These receptors were taken from a man younger than 35 in good health.

CDR3 nucleotides: TGTGCCAGCAGCTTTGAAGGGGGCCCAAACTACGAGCAGTACTTC. Translated, it gives CASSFEGGPNYEQYF. The V gene is TRBV5-5, the J gene TRBJ2-7, with TRBD1 matching 7 bases. The junction had 8 bases not matched to a gene; V was cut back by 2 bases and J by 3 bases. The CDR3 totals 15 residues. Germline CDR1 is SGHKS and CDR2 is YYEKEE (reference sequence).

V is TRBV11-2 and J is TRBJ2-7; 9 bases line up with TRBD2. The CDR3 has 19 residues. The germline V gene encodes CDR1 SGHAT and CDR2 FQNNGV. V dropped 7 bases and J dropped 6; count of bases not matched to a gene: 25. This CDR3 is CASISNAGDLAGSLGEQYF. The CDR3 region has the DNA TGTGCCAGCATCTCGAACGCAGGGGACCTAGCGGGGAGTTTGGGCGAGCAGTACTTC.

The chain uses TRBV5-4 and TRBJ2-7; 13 bases match TRBD2. Germline V gene data show CDR1 as SGHNT and CDR2 as YYREEE (reference sequence). J lost 3 bases, V lost 4 bases, and 4 bases had no gene match. The CDR3 is 15 amino acids. The chain's CDR3 is CASSRTSGSNYEQYF. In nucleotides, the CDR3 is TGTGCCAGCAGCCGGACTAGCGGGAGCAACTACGAGCAGTACTTC.

This clone was seen only a few times. The genes are TRBV20-1 and TRBJ1-1; perhaps TRBD1 as D (5 bases). The CDR3 covers 11 residues. V dropped 2 bases and J dropped 10 bases, with 11 bases sitting between them. Germline assignment: CDR1 DFQATT and CDR2 SNEGSKA (reference sequence). CDR3 residues: CSARILQGAFF. CDR3 nucleotide sequence: TGCAGTGCTAGAATTCTCCAGGGAGCTTTCTTT.

In its sample, this clone was seen a few times. The J gene is TRBJ1-2, the V gene TRBV5-5, with D possibly TRBD1 on 5 matching bases. Trimming removed 2 bases at V and 6 bases at J, with 26 bases between. This CDR3 contains 18 residues. Per the germline V gene, CDR1 is SGHKS and CDR2 is YYEKEE (reference sequence). The CDR3 reads CASSFGHFAGTGRDGYTF. The CDR3 DNA is TGTGCCAGCAGCTTCGGTCATTTCGCCGGGACCGGCCGCGATGGCTACACCTTC.

V is TRBV7-2 and J is TRBJ2-7; 9 nucleotides line up with TRBD1. Germline lookup yields CDR1 SGHTA and CDR2 FQGNSA. V was pared by 3 bases and J by 6 bases, with 9 bases of the junction left unmatched. The length of the CDR3 is 15 residues. CDR3: CASSFTGTGSFEQYF. Here the CDR3 DNA reads TGTGCCAGCAGCTTTACCGGGACAGGGTCTTTCGAGCAGTACTTC.

V usage is TRBV7-2 and J usage is TRBJ2-1; D unclear. V lost 1 base and J lost 5, with 9 bases in between. The V gene's germline CDR1 is SGHTA and CDR2 FQGNSA. This CDR3 spans 14 amino acids. The CDR3 coding sequence is TGTGCCAGCAGCTTAGAAGCGCGAAACAATGAGCAGTTCTTC. Its protein product is CASSLEARNNEQFF.

The V and J genes are TRBV4-1 and TRBJ1-2; TRBD1 agrees at 7 bases. CDR3 length: 16 amino acids. Germline values: CDR1 MGHRA, CDR2 YSYEKL. J gave up 1 base and V 4 bases, and 9 bases lay outside the gene matches. In DNA, the CDR3 is TGCGCCAGCAGCCCAGCGGGGGCAGGGGGTAACTATGGCTACACCTTC. It translates to CASSPAGAGGNYGYTF.

This clone was observed a few times. The chain has TRBV5-4 and TRBJ2-1, with 8 bases aligning to TRBD2. The germline V gene has CDR1 SGHNT and CDR2 YYREEE (reference sequence). V trimming: 3 bases; J trimming: 6 bases; junction bases outside the gene matches: 11. This CDR3 has 16 residues. The CDR3 nucleotides are TGTGCCAGCAGCTGGGATCGAGCGGGAGTATCCAATGAGCAGTTCTTC. It yields the protein CASSWDRAGVSNEQFF. The full variable domain, completed using reference TRBV5-4 and TRBJ2-1, is ETGVTQSPTHLIKTRGQQVTLRCSSQSGHNTVSWYQQALGQGPQFIFQYYREEENGRGNFPPRFSGLQFPNYSSELNVNALELDDSALYLCASSWDRAGVSNEQFFGPGTRLTVL.

CDR3 nucleotides: TGCGCCAGCAGCCAGACACCCGACAGGCCAGAGGATACGCAGTATTTT. As protein: CASSQTPDRPEDTQYF. The chain links TRBV4-1 to TRBJ2-3, with D possibly matching TRBD1 (6 bases). With 3 bases removed from V and 6 bases from J, the gap between germline ends came to 19 bases. Germline loops: CDR1 MGHRA, CDR2 YSYEKL. This CDR3 has 16 amino acids.

The V gene is TRBV7-8, the J gene TRBJ2-2, with D perhaps given as TRBD1 or TRBD2 (5 bases each). This CDR3 is built from 16 residues. The ends were cut back, 5 bases at V and 3 bases at J, with 16 bases in the middle. CDR1 is SGHVS and CDR2 is FQNEAQ in the germline V gene. In DNA, the CDR3 is TGTGCCAGCAGCCCCAGGGCCTCCGGGGACACCGGGGAGCTGTTTTTT. Translation gives CASSPRASGDTGELFF.

Concerning this clone itself: The same CDR3 can be traced to other DNA sequences in this sample. This chain uses TRBV27 with TRBJ2-5, with 7 nucleotides matching TRBD1. With 2 bases clipped from V and 5 bases from J, the junction kept 2 bases outside the gene matches. This CDR3 has 13 residues. Looked up from germline, CDR1 is MNHEY and CDR2 is SMNVEV (reference sequence). CDR3 in DNA: TGTGCCAGCAGTTTAAGGGGGCGGGAGACCCAGTACTTC. Amino acid sequence: CASSLRGRETQYF.

In regard to this clone: Other DNA sequences in this specimen translate into the identical CDR3. The gene calls are TRBV5-4 and TRBJ2-5, with 15 bases matching TRBD2. Trimming took 2 bases from V and 2 from J; bases not matched to a gene: 1. The CDR3 covers 16 residues. Per the germline V gene, CDR1 is SGHNT and CDR2 is YYREEE (reference sequence). CDR3 DNA sequence: TGTGCCAGCAGCTTAGGACTAGCGGGGGGGCAAGAGACCCAGTACTTC. The encoded protein is CASSLGLAGGQETQYF.

The rearrangement joins TRBV7-2 to TRBJ2-2; the D gene is possibly TRBD1 (7 bases). Trimming removed 3 bases at V and 9 bases at J, with 14 bases between. The length of the CDR3 is 14 residues. Germline CDR1 reads SGHTA; CDR2 reads FQGNSA. Here the CDR3 reads CASSLGRGRRELFF. For the CDR3, the DNA is TGTGCCAGCAGCTTGGGCAGGGGGAGGAGGGAGCTGTTTTTT.

Of note for this clone: The sample has other DNA sequences that encode this CDR3 too. This sequence joins TRBV2 and TRBJ1-3; D unclear. The CDR3 is made up of 13 amino acids. Germline V gene lookup returns CDR1 SNHLY and CDR2 FYNNEI. V dropped 6 bases and J dropped 2 bases, with 8 bases sitting between them. The CDR3 region is CASRGRTGNTIYF. The CDR3 region has the DNA TGTGCCAGCAGGGGCAGGACTGGAAACACCATATATTTT.

The genes are TRBV11-3 and TRBJ2-7; D may be TRBD1 (5 bases). The CDR3 runs 17 residues. Per the germline V gene, CDR1 is SGHNT and CDR2 is YENEEA. The V and J ends lost 3 bases and 5 bases respectively, with 23 bases between them. In DNA, the CDR3 is TGTGCCAGCAGCTTCCCGCCACTCAGGGCAGGTTGCCACGAGCAGTACTTC. Amino acid sequence: CASSFPPLRAGCHEQYF.

As regards this clone: The identical CDR3 is also encoded by other nucleotide sequences in the sample. This sequence joins TRBV6-1 and TRBJ1-6; TRBD1 might be the D (5 bases). This CDR3 comprises 13 residues. Per germline, CDR1 MNHNS and CDR2 SASEGT. The V gene lost 6 bases and the J gene lost 4 bases, with 7 bases spanning the gap. The CDR3 region has the DNA TGTGCCAGCAGGGGACTGTATAATTCACCCCTCCACTTT. This sequence encodes CASRGLYNSPLHF.

The chain uses TRBV27 and TRBJ1-1, with 8 bases identical to TRBD1. The CDR3 contains 15 residues. V trimming: 4 bases; J trimming: 0 bases; junction bases outside the gene matches: 4. Germline lookup yields CDR1 MNHEY and CDR2 SMNVEV (reference sequence). CDR3 amino acids: CASSSRQGMNTEAFF. CDR3 in DNA: TGTGCCAGCAGTTCTAGACAGGGGATGAACACTGAAGCTTTCTTT.

The chain is built from TRBV2 and TRBJ2-4; 10 bases agree with TRBD1. The CDR3 loop spans 14 amino acids. V shed 4 bases, J shed 6 bases, and the junction held 3 bases outside the gene matches. The germline CDR1 and CDR2 sequences are SNHLY and FYNNEI. The DNA of the CDR3 is TGTGCCAGCAGTGCGACAGGGGGCGGAAACATTCAGTACTTC. Translated, it gives CASSATGGGNIQYF.

The rearrangement uses TRBV10-3 and TRBJ2-5, with D perhaps TRBD1 (6 bases). Looked up from germline, CDR1 is ENHRY and CDR2 is SYGVKD. The CDR3 runs to 15 residues. V lost 2 bases and J lost 4, with 14 bases in between. The CDR3 spells CAISEGRGSLETQYF. CDR3 in DNA: TGTGCCATCAGTGAGGGCAGGGGCAGTTTAGAGACCCAGTACTTC.

The rearrangement uses TRBV4-1 and TRBJ1-1; possibly TRBD1 for D (5 bases). The length of the CDR3 is 17 residues. Germline values: CDR1 MGHRA, CDR2 YSYEKL. V dropped 1 base and J dropped 3 bases, with 18 bases sitting between them. CDR3 bases: TGCGCCAGCAGCCAAGGAAAGGGGATCCTTCGGGACACTGAAGCTTTCTTT. The encoded protein is CASSQGKGILRDTEAFF.

CDR3 amino acids: CASSYSGTQHGELFF. In nucleotides, the CDR3 is TGTGCCAGCAGTTACTCGGGGACCCAGCACGGGGAGCTGTTTTTT. The rearrangement uses TRBV6-5 and TRBJ2-2; D may be TRBD1 or TRBD2 (5 bases each). The CDR3 loop spans 15 amino acids. The germline gives CDR1 MNHEY, CDR2 SVGAGI. V lost 0 bases and J 7 bases, leaving 12 bases between the germline ends.

This chain uses TRBV6-5 with TRBJ1-5; 7 bases map to TRBD1. This CDR3 is 16 amino acids long. Germline-derived CDR1 and CDR2 are MNHEY and SVGAGI. With 4 bases clipped from V and 6 bases from J, the junction kept 12 bases outside the gene matches. CDR3 region: CASSSRPEGASQPQHF. The CDR3 DNA follows: TGTGCCAGCAGTTCACGCCCGGAGGGGGCCTCTCAGCCCCAGCATTTT.

The gene calls are TRBV11-2 and TRBJ2-7; D perhaps matches TRBD1 (5 bases). V lost 2 bases to trimming and J lost 5 bases, with 7 bases between them. The germline gives CDR1 SGHAT, CDR2 FQNNGV. This CDR3 is built from 12 residues. CDR3 in amino acids: CASSLTRDEQYF. Written as DNA, the CDR3 is TGTGCCAGCAGCTTAACCAGGGACGAGCAGTACTTC.

The CDR3 DNA follows: TGTGCCAGCTCACCTAAAGCCACATCCACCTGGGGTGAAAAACTGTTTTTT. Translation gives CASSPKATSTWGEKLFF. The chain combines TRBV18 with TRBJ1-4; D is uncertain. Germline values: CDR1 KGHSH, CDR2 LQKENI. There are 17 residues in the CDR3. V was shortened by 3 bases and J by 7 bases, with 21 bases between the two germline ends.

The rearrangement uses TRBV5-6 and TRBJ2-5; 8 bases align to TRBD1. This CDR3 comprises 13 residues. Germline V gene lookup returns CDR1 SGHDT and CDR2 YYEEEE. The trim removed 7 bases at V and 4 bases at J, leaving 6 bases unmatched. DNA of the CDR3: TGTGCCAGCCAGACAGGGGCGAGAGAGACCCAGTACTTC. It is translated as CASQTGARETQYF.

The chain employs TRBV15 and TRBJ1-4; TRBD1 is a possible D gene (6 bases). CDR3 length: 16 residues. The ends were cut back, 0 bases at V and 7 bases at J, with 15 bases in the middle. Germline CDR1 LNHNV, CDR2 YYDKDF (reference sequence). The chain's CDR3 is CATSRDPGGSGEKLFF. For the CDR3, the DNA is TGTGCCACCAGCAGAGATCCCGGGGGCTCGGGTGAAAAACTGTTTTTT.

The rearrangement links TRBV5-4 to TRBJ2-5, with 11 bases fitting TRBD2. Germline CDR1 and CDR2: SGHNT and YYREEE (reference sequence). After removal of 4 bases from V and 2 bases from J, the junction contained 4 bases not matched to a gene. This CDR3 is built from 15 residues. The CDR3 loop is CASSPTSGSQETQYF. The CDR3 DNA follows: TGTGCCAGCAGCCCTACTAGCGGGAGTCAAGAGACCCAGTACTTC. Supplemented by reference TRBV5-4 and TRBJ2-5, the full variable domain reads ETGVTQSPTHLIKTRGQQVTLRCSSQSGHNTVSWYQQALGQGPQFIFQYYREEENGRGNFPPRFSGLQFPNYSSELNVNALELDDSALYLCASSPTSGSQETQYFGPGTRLLVL.